This TCR beta chain was sequenced during a study of early T cells in non-severe SARS-CoV-2 infection. CDR1 MDHEN and CDR2 SYDVKM come from the germline V gene. The CDR3 loop spans 15 amino acids. Trimming took off 8 bases at V and 1 base at J, with 14 bases between the two ends. TCRdb called the 5' RACE reads again in MiXCR, with one record for every CDR3 protein. In the table there are some 120,000 distinct CDR3 sequences, about 15% of which are singletons. The clonotype originates from an adult who was a healthcare worker with PCR-confirmed SARS-CoV-2 infection or an uninfected control (not recorded which). The chain combines TRBV28 with TRBJ2-2; TRBD1 is a possible D gene (6 bases). Sequencing input: whole blood. The CDR3 DNA reads TGTGCCAGCGGCTCCGGGACAAAGAACACCGGGGAGCTGTTTTTT. Amino acids: CASGSGTKNTGELFF. Drawing the rest from reference TRBV28 and TRBJ2-2, the complete variable domain is DVKVTQSSRYLVKRTGEKVFLECVQDMDHENMFWYRQDPGLGLRLIYFSYDVKMKEKGDIPEGYSVSREKKERFSLILESASTNQTSMYLCASGSGTKNTGELFFGEGSRLTVL.